The 8 T cell receptor beta chains in this list originate from one sample, sequenced in a study of blood T cells in healthy people across ages (dated by TCRdb to between 2014 and 2017). The library was built by means of 5' RACE. Sequencing was performed on an Illumina HiSeq 2500. A second PCR of about 7 to 12 cycles was run with a J-beta primer mix and a sample-barcoded 5' primer. The public reads were quality trimmed at Q25 with fastp and then assembled into clones with MiXCR by TCRdb, keeping productive beta chains. Records with the same CDR3 protein are collapsed into one entry carrying the most frequent genes and DNA. Recorded for this sample are approximately 730,000 distinct CDR3 sequences; about 48% of them occurred a single time. The ten most abundant clones make up about 42% of the sample. Source material: blood. The receptor set was obtained from an older man in good health.

The chain's CDR3 is CASSFASGPGHDAFF. CDR3 nucleotide sequence: TGTGCCAGCAGTTTTGCGTCAGGTCCCGGGCATGATGCTTTCTTT. The chain carries TRBV28 and TRBJ1-1; D remains ambiguous. The V and J ends lost 3 bases and 11 bases respectively, with 22 bases between them. Germline assignment: CDR1 MDHEN and CDR2 SYDVKM. This CDR3 is 15 amino acids long.

The chain joins TRBV14 to TRBJ2-4, with D tentatively TRBD1 or TRBD2 (5 bases each). CDR3 length: 15 amino acids. V lost 3 bases, J lost 4 bases, and 13 bases lay in between. CDR1 SGHDN and CDR2 FVKESK come from the germline V gene. The CDR3: CASSHRGPAKNIQYF. The DNA of the CDR3 is TGTGCCAGCAGCCATAGGGGACCCGCGAAAAACATTCAGTACTTC.

The rearrangement uses TRBV20-1 and TRBJ2-3, with D perhaps TRBD1 or TRBD2 (5 bases each). Trimming cost V 5 bases and J 0 bases, with 12 bases left between them. Germline V gene sequence: CDR1 DFQATT, CDR2 SNEGSKA (reference sequence). This CDR3 is 14 amino acids long. CDR3 sequence reads: CSAERGGSTDTQYF. The CDR3 DNA sequence: TGCAGTGCTGAACGGGGCGGCAGCACAGATACGCAGTATTTT.

V usage is TRBV20-1 and J usage is TRBJ2-1, with D possibly TRBD2 on 5 matching bases. V lost 3 bases to trimming and J lost 1 base, with 13 bases between them. The CDR3 runs 15 residues. CDR1 and CDR2 (germline): DFQATT, SNEGSKA (reference sequence). The CDR3 DNA is TGCAGTGCTAGTCGGTTCCGGGGTTCCTACAATGAGCAGTTCTTC. It specifies CSASRFRGSYNEQFF.

The chain uses TRBV5-1 and TRBJ1-1; D is undetermined. The V end was cut by 0 bases, the J end by 0 bases, with 12 bases between. This CDR3 has 16 amino acids. Germline V gene data show CDR1 as SGHRS and CDR2 as YFSETQ. This CDR3 reads CASSLEARTMNTEAFF. DNA for the CDR3: TGCGCCAGCAGCTTGGAGGCTCGAACTATGAACACTGAAGCTTTCTTT.

The V call is TRBV7-3, the J call TRBJ2-1; D tentatively reads TRBD1 or TRBD2 (6 bases each). Germline V gives CDR1 SGHTA, CDR2 FQGTGA. The CDR3 extends over 16 amino acids. Trimming removed 2 bases at V and 11 bases at J, with 22 bases between. The CDR3 DNA sequence: TGTGCCAGCAGCTTAGAGGTTGGGGGCCTCGCGGGAAAGCAGTTCTTC. Amino acid sequence: CASSLEVGGLAGKQFF.

This chain joins TRBV20-1 and TRBJ1-5; D gene uncertain. The germline gives CDR1 DFQATT, CDR2 SNEGSKA (reference sequence). The CDR3 sequence is 15 residues long. V lost 3 bases to trimming and J lost 3 bases, with 15 bases between them. CDR3 DNA: TGCAGTGCTAGGTCCGGAGGGAGTGACAATCAGCCCCAGCATTTT. Translation: CSARSGGSDNQPQHF.

This rearrangement joins TRBV10-3 to TRBJ1-5; TRBD1 matches 7 bases. V was pared by 3 bases and J by 1 base, with 3 bases of the junction left unmatched. The CDR3 extends over 15 amino acids. Germline V gene sequence: CDR1 ENHRY, CDR2 SYGVKD. The CDR3 reads CAISDRGTSNQPQHF. CDR3 bases: TGTGCCATCAGTGACAGGGGGACCAGCAATCAGCCCCAGCATTTT.